This is a list of T cell receptor beta chains from one sample in a study of blood T cell repertoires in COVID-19. Profiled with immunoSEQ multiplex PCR; TCRdb holds only in-frame clones, not every one. Counted here are just over 150,000 clones, approximately 82% occurring once; the ten biggest clones make up approximately 10%. The sequenced sample consisted of peripheral blood. These receptors came from a woman in her forties or fifties with acute or convalescent COVID-19. Each CDR3 is given with its conserved first and last residue. D genes are given only for firm matches. Where a row states a size, it is once, few, many or the class of an expanded clone; other rows omit it.

abundance,d_gene,v_gene,j_gene,CDR3nt,CDR3aa
-,TRBD1,TRBV5-6,TRBJ2-7,TGTGCCAGCAGCTGGACAAAGATGGGACAGCCTCTCGAGCAGTACTTC,CASSWTKMGQPLEQYF
-,TRBD2,TRBV4-2,TRBJ2-5,TGTGCCAGCAGCCAAGGGACTAGCCGAGAGACCCAGTACTTC,CASSQGTSRETQYF
once,-,TRBV6-1,TRBJ1-2,TGTGCCAGCAGTGAAACCGGAGGCAGTCCACTCTATGGCTACACCTTC,CASSETGGSPLYGYTF
-,TRBD1,TRBV19,TRBJ1-5,TGTGCCAGTAGTATGGACAGGGACTATAGCAATCAGCCCCAGCATTTT,CASSMDRDYSNQPQHF
-,TRBD1,TRBV19,TRBJ2-3,TGTGCCAGTAGTTCAACGACAGGGCGAACAGATACGCAGTATTTT,CASSSTTGRTDTQYF
-,TRBD2,TRBV11-2,TRBJ2-2,TGTGCCAGCAGACGCGGGGGGCCGAACACCGGGGAGCTGTTTTTT,CASRRGGPNTGELFF
-,-,TRBV29-1,TRBJ2-3,TGCAGCGTTGAACGCGTGCAGCGGACAGATACGCAGTATTTT,CSVERVQRTDTQYF
once,TRBD1,TRBV5-1,TRBJ2-2,TGCGCCAGCAGCCCTCGGACAGGGACGAACACCGGGGAGCTGTTTTTT,CASSPRTGTNTGELFF
-,TRBD2,TRBV6-5,TRBJ2-1,TGTGCCAGCAGCCTAGCGGCCACCCTCCCTCAAGAGCAGTTCTTC,CASSLAATLPQEQFF
-,-,TRBV2,TRBJ1-1,TGTGCCAGCAGTGAAGGCCGGGTGCAGGCTTTCTTT,CASSEGRVQAFF
-,TRBD2,TRBV5-1,TRBJ2-1,TGCGCCAGCAGCCTTGTCCCAGGACTAGACTACAATGAGCAGTTCTTC,CASSLVPGLDYNEQFF
-,TRBD1,TRBV6-2/TRBV6-3,TRBJ1-5,TGTGCCAGCAGTTACGGTGAGGGGGCGCGGACTGGTCAGCCCCAGCATTTT,CASSYGEGARTGQPQHF
-,TRBD1,TRBV5-1,TRBJ2-2,TGCGCCAGCAGCGTTGACAGGGCCGGGGAGCTGTTTTTT,CASSVDRAGELFF
-,-,TRBV5-1,TRBJ1-2,TGCGCCAGCAGCTTGGCCGGTGATTCAAACTATGGCTACACCTTC,CASSLAGDSNYGYTF
-,TRBD1,TRBV6-5,TRBJ2-7,TGTGCCAGCAGTACGGGACAGGGGACCTACGAGCAGTACTTC,CASSTGQGTYEQYF
-,-,TRBV27,TRBJ2-7,TGTGCCAGCAGTTTTTATCCCGCGGGGCGCGGCTACGAGCAGTACTTC,CASSFYPAGRGYEQYF
-,-,TRBV19,TRBJ1-1,TGTGCCAGTAGTCTCCGACAGGCCATGAACACTGAAGCTTTCTTT,CASSLRQAMNTEAFF
-,TRBD1,TRBV5-1,TRBJ1-1,TGCGCCAGCAGCTTTGGACAGGTTAACACTGAAGCTTTCTTT,CASSFGQVNTEAFF
-,-,TRBV7-3,TRBJ2-1,TGTGCCAGCAGCCAGAACAATGAGCAGTTCTTC,CASSQNNEQFF
-,TRBD2,TRBV3-1/TRBV3-2,TRBJ2-7,TGTGCCAGCAGCCACCTACTAGCGGGGGGCTACGAGCAGTACTTC,CASSHLLAGGYEQYF
-,TRBD1,TRBV3-1/TRBV3-2,TRBJ1-2,TGTGCCAGCAGCCAAATCGACAGGGACTATGGCTACACCTTC,CASSQIDRDYGYTF
many,-,TRBV2,TRBJ1-2,TGTGCCAGCAGGGACAGCCTAGGGGGCTACACCTTC,CASRDSLGGYTF
once,-,TRBV25-1,TRBJ1-1,TGTGCCAGCAGTGCCGTAGGGGCAAAGAACACTGAAGCTTTCTTT,CASSAVGAKNTEAFF
-,TRBD2,TRBV7-2,TRBJ2-7,TGTGCCAGCAATCAGTTCCCGGGACTAGCGGGAGGGCCTGTATACGAGCAGTACTTC,CASNQFPGLAGGPVYEQYF